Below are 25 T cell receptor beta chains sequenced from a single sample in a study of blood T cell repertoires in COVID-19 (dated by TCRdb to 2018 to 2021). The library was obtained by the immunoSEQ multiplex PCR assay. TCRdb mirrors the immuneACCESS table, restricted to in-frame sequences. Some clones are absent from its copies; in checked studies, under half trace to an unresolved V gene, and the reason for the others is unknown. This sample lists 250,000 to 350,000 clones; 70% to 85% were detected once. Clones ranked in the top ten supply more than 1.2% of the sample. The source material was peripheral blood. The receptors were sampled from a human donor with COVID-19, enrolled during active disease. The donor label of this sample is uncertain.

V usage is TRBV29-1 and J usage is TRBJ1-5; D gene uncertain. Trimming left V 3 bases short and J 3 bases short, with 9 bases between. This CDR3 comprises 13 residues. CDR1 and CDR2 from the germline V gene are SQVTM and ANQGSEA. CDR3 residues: CSVESDSNQPQHF. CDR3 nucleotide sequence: TGCAGCGTTGAGAGCGATTCCAATCAGCCCCAGCATTTT.

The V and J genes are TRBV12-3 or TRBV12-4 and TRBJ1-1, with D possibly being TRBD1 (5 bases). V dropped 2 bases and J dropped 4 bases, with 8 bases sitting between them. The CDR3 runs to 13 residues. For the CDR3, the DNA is TGTGCCAGCAGTTTAAACGGGGGCACTGAAGCTTTCTTT. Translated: CASSLNGGTEAFF.

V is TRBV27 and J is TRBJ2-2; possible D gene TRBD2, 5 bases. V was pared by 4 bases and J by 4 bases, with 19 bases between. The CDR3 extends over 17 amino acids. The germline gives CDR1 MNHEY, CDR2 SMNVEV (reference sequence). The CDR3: CASSSWERADLTGELFF. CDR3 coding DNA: TGTGCCAGCAGTTCTTGGGAAAGAGCGGACCTCACCGGGGAGCTGTTTTTT.

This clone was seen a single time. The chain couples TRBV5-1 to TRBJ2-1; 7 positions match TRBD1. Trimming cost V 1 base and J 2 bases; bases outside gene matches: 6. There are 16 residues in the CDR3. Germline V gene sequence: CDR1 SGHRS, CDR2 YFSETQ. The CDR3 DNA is TGCGCCAGCAGCTTGACGAGACAGGGTACCTACAATGAGCAGTTCTTC. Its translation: CASSLTRQGTYNEQFF.

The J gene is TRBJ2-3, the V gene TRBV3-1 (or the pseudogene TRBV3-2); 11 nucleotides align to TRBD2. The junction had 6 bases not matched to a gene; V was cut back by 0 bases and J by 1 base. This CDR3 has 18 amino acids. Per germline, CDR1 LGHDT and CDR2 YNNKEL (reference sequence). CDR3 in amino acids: CASSQDPTTSGGTDTQYF. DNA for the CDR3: TGTGCCAGCAGCCAAGACCCGACGACTAGCGGGGGCACAGATACGCAGTATTTT.

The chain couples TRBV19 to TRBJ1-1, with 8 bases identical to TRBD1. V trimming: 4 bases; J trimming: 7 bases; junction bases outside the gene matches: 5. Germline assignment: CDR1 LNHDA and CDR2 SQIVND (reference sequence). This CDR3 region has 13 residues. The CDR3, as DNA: TGTGCCAGTAGTACCTCGACAGGGGTTGAAGCTTTCTTT. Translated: CASSTSTGVEAFF. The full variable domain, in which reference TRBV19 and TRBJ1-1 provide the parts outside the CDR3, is DGGITQSPKYLFRKEGQNVTLSCEQNLNHDAMYWYRQDPGQGLRLIYYSQIVNDFQKGDIAEGYSVSREKKESFPLTVTSAQKNPTAFYLCASSTSTGVEAFFGQGTRLTVV.

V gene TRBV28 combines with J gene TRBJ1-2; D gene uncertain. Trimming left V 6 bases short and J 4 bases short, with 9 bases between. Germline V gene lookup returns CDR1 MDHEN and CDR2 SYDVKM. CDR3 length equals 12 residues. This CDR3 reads CASSPRIYGYTF. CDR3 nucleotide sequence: TGTGCCAGCAGCCCTAGGATCTATGGCTACACCTTC.

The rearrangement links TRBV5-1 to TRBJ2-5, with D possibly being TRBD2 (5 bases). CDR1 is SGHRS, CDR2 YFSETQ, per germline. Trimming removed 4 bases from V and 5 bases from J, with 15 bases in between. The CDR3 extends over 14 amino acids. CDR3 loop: CASSLDSGGETQYF. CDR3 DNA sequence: TGCGCCAGCAGCCTGGACTCGGGCGGGGAGACCCAGTACTTC.

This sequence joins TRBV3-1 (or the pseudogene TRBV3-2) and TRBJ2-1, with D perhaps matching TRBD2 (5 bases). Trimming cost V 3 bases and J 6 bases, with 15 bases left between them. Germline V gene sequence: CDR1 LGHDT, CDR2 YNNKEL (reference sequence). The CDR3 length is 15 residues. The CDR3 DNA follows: TGTGCCAGCAGCCACCGCCCGGCTAGCATCAATGAGCAGTTCTTC. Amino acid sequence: CASSHRPASINEQFF.

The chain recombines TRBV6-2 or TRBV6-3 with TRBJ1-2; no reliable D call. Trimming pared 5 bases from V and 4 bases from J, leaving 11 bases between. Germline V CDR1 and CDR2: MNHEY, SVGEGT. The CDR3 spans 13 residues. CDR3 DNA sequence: TGTGCCAGCAGTGAGCGCAGCTTCTATGGCTACACCTTC. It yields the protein CASSERSFYGYTF.

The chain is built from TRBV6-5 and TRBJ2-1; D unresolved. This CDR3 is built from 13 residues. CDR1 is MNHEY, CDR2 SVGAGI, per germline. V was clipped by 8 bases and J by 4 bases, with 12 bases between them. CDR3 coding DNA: TGTGCCAGCTGCGGTAGCACGTACAATGAGCAGTTCTTC. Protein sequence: CASCGSTYNEQFF.

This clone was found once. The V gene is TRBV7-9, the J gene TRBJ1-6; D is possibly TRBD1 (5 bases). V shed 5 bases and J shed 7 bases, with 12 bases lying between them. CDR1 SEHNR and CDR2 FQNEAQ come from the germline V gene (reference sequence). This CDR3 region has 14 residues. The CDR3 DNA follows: TGTGCCAGCAGCCTTGAGACAGAAAATTCACCCCTCCACTTT. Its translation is CASSLETENSPLHF.

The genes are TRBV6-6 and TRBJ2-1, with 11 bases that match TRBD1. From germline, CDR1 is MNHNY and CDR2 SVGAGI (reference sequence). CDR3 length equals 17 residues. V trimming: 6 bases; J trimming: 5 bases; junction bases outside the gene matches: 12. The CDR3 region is CASSRGQGAAYNNEQFF. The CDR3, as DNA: TGTGCCAGCAGCCGAGGACAGGGGGCTGCGTATAACAATGAGCAGTTCTTC.

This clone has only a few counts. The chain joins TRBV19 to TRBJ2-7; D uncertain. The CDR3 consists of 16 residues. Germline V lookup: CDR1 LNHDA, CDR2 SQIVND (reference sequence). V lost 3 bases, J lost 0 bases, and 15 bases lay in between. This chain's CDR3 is CASSMGPRLSSYEQYF. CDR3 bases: TGTGCCAGTAGTATGGGCCCTCGCCTTAGCTCCTACGAGCAGTACTTC.

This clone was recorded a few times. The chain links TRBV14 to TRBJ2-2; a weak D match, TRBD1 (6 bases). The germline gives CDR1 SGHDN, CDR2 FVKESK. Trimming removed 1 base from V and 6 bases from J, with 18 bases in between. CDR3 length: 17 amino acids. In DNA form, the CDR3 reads TGTGCCAGCAGCCAAGGACTGACAGGTCCAATCGCCGGGGAGCTGTTTTTT. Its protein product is CASSQGLTGPIAGELFF.

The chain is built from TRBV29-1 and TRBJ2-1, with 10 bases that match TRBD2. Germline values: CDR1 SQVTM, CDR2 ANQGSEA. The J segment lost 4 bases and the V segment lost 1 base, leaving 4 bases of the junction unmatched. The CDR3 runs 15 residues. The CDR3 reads CSVEGTSGIYNEQFF. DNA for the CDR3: TGCAGCGTTGAAGGCACTAGCGGGATATACAATGAGCAGTTCTTC.

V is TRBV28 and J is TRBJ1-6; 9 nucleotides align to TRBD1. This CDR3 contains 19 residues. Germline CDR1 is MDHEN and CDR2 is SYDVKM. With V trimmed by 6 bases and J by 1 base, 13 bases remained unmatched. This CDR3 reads CASRVVGQGPGSYNSPLHF. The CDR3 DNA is TGTGCCAGCAGGGTTGTAGGACAGGGGCCCGGGTCCTATAATTCACCCCTCCACTTT. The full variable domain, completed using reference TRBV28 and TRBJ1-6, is DVKVTQSSRYLVKRTGEKVFLECVQDMDHENMFWYRQDPGLGLRLIYFSYDVKMKEKGDIPEGYSVSREKKERFSLILESASTNQTSMYLCASRVVGQGPGSYNSPLHFGNGTRLTVT.

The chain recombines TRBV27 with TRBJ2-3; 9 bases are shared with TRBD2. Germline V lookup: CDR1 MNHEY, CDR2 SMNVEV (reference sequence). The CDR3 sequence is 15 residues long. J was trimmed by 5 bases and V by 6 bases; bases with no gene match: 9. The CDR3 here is CASSRIAGEVDTQYF. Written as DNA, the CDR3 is TGTGCCAGCAGCCGGATAGCGGGAGAGGTAGATACGCAGTATTTT.

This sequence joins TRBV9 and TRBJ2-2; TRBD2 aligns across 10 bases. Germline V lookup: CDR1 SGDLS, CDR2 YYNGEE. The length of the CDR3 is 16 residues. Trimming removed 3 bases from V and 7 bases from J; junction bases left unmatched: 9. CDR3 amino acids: CASSGTAGGPDGELFF. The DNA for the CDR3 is TGTGCCAGCAGCGGGACAGCGGGAGGGCCGGACGGGGAGCTGTTTTTT.

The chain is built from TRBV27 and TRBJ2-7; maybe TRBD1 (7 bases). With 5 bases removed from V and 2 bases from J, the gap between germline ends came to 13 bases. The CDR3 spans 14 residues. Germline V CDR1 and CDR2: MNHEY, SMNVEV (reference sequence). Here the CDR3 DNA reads TGTGCCAGCAGTCCACAGGGGAGGCCCTACGAGCAGTACTTC. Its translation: CASSPQGRPYEQYF.

The CDR3 DNA reads as TGTGCCAGCAGCTTCAATAGCGGGAGTATCGACGAGCAGTACTTC. It yields the protein CASSFNSGSIDEQYF. The chain employs TRBV11-3 and TRBJ2-7; 9 bases match TRBD2. The CDR3 is 15 amino acids. The junction had 8 bases not matched to a gene; V was cut back by 3 bases and J by 5 bases. Germline CDR1 SGHNT, CDR2 YENEEA.

CDR3: CASSIGYVWREGATDTQYF. CDR3 in DNA: TGTGCCAGTAGTATTGGATACGTCTGGCGGGAGGGCGCCACAGATACGCAGTATTTT. The V gene is TRBV19, the J gene TRBJ2-3; 9 nucleotides align to TRBD2. The CDR3 runs 19 residues. Germline-derived CDR1 and CDR2 are LNHDA and SQIVND (reference sequence). J lost 2 bases, V lost 3 bases, and 15 bases had no gene match.

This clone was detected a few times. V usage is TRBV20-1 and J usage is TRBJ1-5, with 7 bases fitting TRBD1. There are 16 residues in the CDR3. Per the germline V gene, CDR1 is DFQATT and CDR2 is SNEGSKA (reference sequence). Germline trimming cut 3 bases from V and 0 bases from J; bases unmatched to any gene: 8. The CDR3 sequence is CSASRGTDYSNQPQHF. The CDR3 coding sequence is TGCAGTGCTAGTCGGGGGACAGATTATAGCAATCAGCCCCAGCATTTT.

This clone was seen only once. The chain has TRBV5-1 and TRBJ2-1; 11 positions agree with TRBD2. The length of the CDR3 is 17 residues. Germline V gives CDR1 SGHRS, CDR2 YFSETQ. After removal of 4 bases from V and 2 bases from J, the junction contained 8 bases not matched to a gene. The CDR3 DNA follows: TGCGCCAGCAGCCCCGGACTAGCGGGTTTCGCCTACAATGAGCAGTTCTTC. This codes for CASSPGLAGFAYNEQFF.

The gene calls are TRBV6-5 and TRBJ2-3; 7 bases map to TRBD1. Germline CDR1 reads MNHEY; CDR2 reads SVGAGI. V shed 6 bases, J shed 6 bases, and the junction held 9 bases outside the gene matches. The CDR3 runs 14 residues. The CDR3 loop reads CASRDRESRDTQYF. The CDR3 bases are TGTGCCAGCAGAGACAGGGAGTCGAGGGATACGCAGTATTTT.